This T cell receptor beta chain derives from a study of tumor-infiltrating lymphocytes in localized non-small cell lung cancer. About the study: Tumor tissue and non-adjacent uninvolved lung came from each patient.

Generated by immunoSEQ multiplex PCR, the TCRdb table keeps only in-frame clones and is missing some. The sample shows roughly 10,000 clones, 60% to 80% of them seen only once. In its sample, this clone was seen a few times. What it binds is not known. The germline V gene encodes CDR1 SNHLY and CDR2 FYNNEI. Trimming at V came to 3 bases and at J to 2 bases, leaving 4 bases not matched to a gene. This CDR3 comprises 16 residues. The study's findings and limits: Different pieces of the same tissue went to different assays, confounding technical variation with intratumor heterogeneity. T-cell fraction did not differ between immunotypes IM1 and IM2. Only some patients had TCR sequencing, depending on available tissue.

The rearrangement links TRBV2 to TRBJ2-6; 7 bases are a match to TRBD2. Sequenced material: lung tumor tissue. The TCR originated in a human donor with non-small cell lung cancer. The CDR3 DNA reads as TGTGCCAGCAGTGATCGGGGGGACCCTGGGGCCAACGTCCTGACTTTC. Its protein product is CASSDRGDPGANVLTF.